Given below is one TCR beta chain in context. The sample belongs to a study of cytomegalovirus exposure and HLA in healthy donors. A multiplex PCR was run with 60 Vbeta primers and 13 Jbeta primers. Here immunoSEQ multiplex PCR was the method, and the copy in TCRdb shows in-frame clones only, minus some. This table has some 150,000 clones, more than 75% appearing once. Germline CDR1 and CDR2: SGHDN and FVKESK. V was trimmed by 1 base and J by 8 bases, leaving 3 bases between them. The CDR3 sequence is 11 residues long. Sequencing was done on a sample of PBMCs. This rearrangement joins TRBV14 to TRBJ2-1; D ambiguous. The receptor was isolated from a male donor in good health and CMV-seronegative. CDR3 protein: CASSQAYEQFF. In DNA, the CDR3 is TGTGCCAGCAGCCAAGCCTATGAGCAGTTCTTC.